Below, one TCR beta chain is given with its context. From germline, CDR1 is LGHDT and CDR2 YNNKEL (reference sequence). V lost 1 base to trimming and J lost 1 base, with 4 bases between them. This CDR3 spans 14 amino acids. This sample is drawn from a study of blood T cell repertoires in COVID-19. This table comes from immunoSEQ multiplex PCR, and its TCRdb copy is limited to in-frame clones, with some not included. The sample contains about 190,000 clones, approximately 73% of which appear only once. This receptor was identified in a woman in her 50s with acute COVID-19. Sequenced: PBMCs or T cells enriched from blood (not recorded which). The chain couples TRBV3-1 (or the pseudogene TRBV3-2) to TRBJ2-2; no clear D gene. Here the CDR3 reads CASSQGQNTGELFF. The CDR3 DNA sequence: TGTGCCAGCAGCCAAGGACAGAACACCGGGGAGCTGTTTTTT.